This T cell receptor (beta chain) originates from a study of T cell repertoires in cytomegalovirus infection. Study information: A matching HLA type, together with CMV infection, was signaled by public TCR beta signatures.

This clonotype was found many times. Its antigen is undetermined. The V end was cut by 4 bases, the J end by 5 bases, with 12 bases between. The V gene's germline CDR1 is KGHSH and CDR2 LQKENI. The CDR3 contains 14 residues. One entry per CDR3 protein, called by TCRdb with MiXCR from the reads. This sample has about 400,000 distinct CDR3 sequences, with 15% to 20% found just once. Study observations and caveats: Summed frequency of public TCR beta families distinguished CMV carriers with the relevant HLA. Dominating the ex vivo response were HLA-C-restricted CMV-specific TCR beta clonotypes.

The receptor's source is a human donor in good health (CMV status not recorded). Some clones in this sample may be carry-over from other donors' samples. The sequencing sample was made of PBMCs. This rearrangement joins TRBV18 to TRBJ2-1, with D tentatively TRBD1 (6 bases). The CDR3 DNA reads as TGTGCCAGCTCACTCACAAACAGGGACAATGAGCAGTTCTTC. Translation: CASSLTNRDNEQFF.